The 9 T cell receptor beta chains below were found in one sample sequenced in a study of identical twins. MiXCR was run by TCRdb on the 5' RACE reads, yielding one entry per CDR3 protein. The repertoire holds 1,800,000 or so distinct CDR3 sequences, around a third seen once, with more than 0.25% in the top ten. The sequenced material came from cord blood. These receptors originate from a newborn girl in good health.

Regarding this clonotype: A read error may explain this, as a much larger clone is one base away. The CDR3 nucleotides are TGTGCCATCAGTGGAGGGATCACCTCCTACAATGAGCAGTTCTTC. Amino acid sequence: CAISGGITSYNEQFF. The gene calls are TRBV10-3 and TRBJ2-1; weak D call: TRBD2 (5 bases). The CDR3 totals 15 residues. Trimming left V 4 bases short and J 0 bases short, with 10 bases between. CDR1 and CDR2 from the germline V gene are ENHRY and SYGVKD.

This clonotype has just a few counts. J is TRBJ2-4 and V is TRBV6-5; the match to TRBD2 covers 10 bases. The CDR3 length is 15 residues. CDR1 is MNHEY and CDR2 is SVGAGI in the germline V gene. V lost 2 bases to trimming and J lost 6 bases; unmatched junction nucleotides: 4. The CDR3 nucleotides are TGTGCCAGCAGTTACGCTAGCGGGAGTGGAAACATTCAGTACTTC. Residues: CASSYASGSGNIQYF.

The rearrangement links TRBV20-1 to TRBJ1-2; D uncertain. CDR3 length equals 14 residues. The V and J ends lost 3 bases and 5 bases respectively, with 16 bases between them. Germline values: CDR1 DFQATT, CDR2 SNEGSKA (reference sequence). This CDR3 is CSASYPQDPYGYTF. CDR3 nucleotide sequence: TGCAGTGCTAGTTATCCCCAGGACCCGTATGGCTACACCTTC.

The chain is built from TRBV7-9 and TRBJ2-7; D assignment may be TRBD1 or TRBD2 (6 bases each). There are 15 residues in the CDR3. The germline CDR1 and CDR2 sequences are SEHNR and FQNEAQ (reference sequence). With 1 base removed from V and 5 bases from J, the gap between germline ends came to 15 bases. CDR3 protein: CASSLEGGAFDEQYF. The CDR3 coding sequence is TGTGCCAGCAGCTTAGAGGGGGGCGCGTTCGACGAGCAGTACTTC.

This clonotype was seen only a few times. The CDR3 nucleotides read TGTGCCACCAGTGACACGGGACTAGCGGGTTCTAGCACAGATACGCAGTATTTT. Encoded protein: CATSDTGLAGSSTDTQYF. V gene TRBV24-1 combines with J gene TRBJ2-3, with 12 positions matching TRBD2. This CDR3 is built from 18 residues. Germline trimming cut 4 bases from V and 0 bases from J; bases unmatched to any gene: 7. The germline gives CDR1 KGHDR, CDR2 SFDVKD.

The chain employs TRBV6-6 and TRBJ1-3; 7 nucleotides align to TRBD1. The junction had 7 bases not matched to a gene; V was cut back by 2 bases and J by 15 bases. CDR1 is MNHNY and CDR2 is SVGAGI in the germline V gene (reference sequence). This CDR3 has 12 residues. CDR3 coding DNA: TGTGCCAGCAGTTACGCGAGACAGGGTAGATATTTT. This gives the protein CASSYARQGRYF.

This clonotype has only a few counts. The rearrangement joins TRBV5-1 to TRBJ2-3, with a tentative D call TRBD1 (6 bases). CDR3 length: 13 residues. Trimming took 4 bases from V and 4 from J, leaving 10 bases between them. Germline V CDR1 and CDR2: SGHRS, YFSETQ. CDR3 DNA sequence: TGCGCCAGCAGCGTTGGACAGTCAGATACGCAGTATTTT. Amino acid sequence: CASSVGQSDTQYF.

V and J are TRBV9 and TRBJ1-2; D uncertain. Trimming pared 0 bases from V and 3 bases from J, leaving 12 bases between. Germline V gives CDR1 SGDLS, CDR2 YYNGEE. There are 15 residues in the CDR3. The CDR3 DNA reads as TGTGCCAGCAGCGTAGGGGGAAGGACCGACTATGGCTACACCTTC. Its protein product is CASSVGGRTDYGYTF.

This chain links TRBV5-1 with TRBJ2-3; the D is unclear. The CDR3 runs 14 residues. CDR1 is SGHRS, CDR2 YFSETQ, per germline. Between the trimmed V and J ends, which lost 0 bases and 6 bases, there was a span of 11 bases. The CDR3 sequence: CASSLGPSEDTQYF. The CDR3, as DNA: TGCGCCAGCAGCTTGGGTCCGAGCGAGGATACGCAGTATTTT. Based on the CDR3 plus reference TRBV5-1 and TRBJ2-3, the full variable domain is KAGVTQTPRYLIKTRGQQVTLSCSPISGHRSVSWYQQTPGQGLQFLFEYFSETQRNKGNFPGRFSGRQFSNSRSEMNVSTLELGDSALYLCASSLGPSEDTQYFGPGTRLTVL.